The rows below give T cell receptor beta chains drawn from one sample of a study of shared clonotypes between healthy human individuals. Libraries were prepared by immunoSEQ multiplex PCR; TCRdb keeps only in-frame clonotypes and omits some of them. The table lists about 980,000 clones, 70% to 85% of them singletons. The sample taken for sequencing was memory CD4+ T cells sorted from blood. The receptors derive from a man aged 18 to 30 in good health. CDR3s include the opening cysteine and the closing phenylalanine or tryptophan. A D gene is named only where the DNA matches it firmly.

D | length | J | V | CDR3
- | 12 | TRBJ1-2 | TRBV19 | CASSTRLPGYTF
- | 17 | TRBJ2-6 | TRBV7-9 | CASSLKFGGSGANVLTF
- | 12 | TRBJ2-7 | TRBV30 | CAWEAGAYEQYF
- | 13 | TRBJ1-1 | TRBV29-1 | CSVNRTPVTEAFF
- | 16 | TRBJ2-7 | TRBV4-1 | CASSQETNRGGYEQYF
- | 13 | TRBJ1-4 | TRBV19 | CAVLARGDEKLFF
TRBD1 | 12 | TRBJ2-7 | TRBV10-3 | CATRQGGYEQYF
- | 15 | TRBJ2-1 | TRBV5-6 | CASSFMVGEYNEQFF
- | 13 | TRBJ2-7 | TRBV7-8 | CASSFASDLEQYF
- | 12 | TRBJ1-2 | TRBV2 | CASTGGSYGYTF
TRBD1 | 12 | TRBJ2-7 | TRBV10-3 | CAISTTGTEQYF
TRBD2 | 14 | TRBJ2-7 | TRBV4-3 | CASSVTTSAYEQYF
TRBD2 | 19 | TRBJ2-1 | TRBV9 | CASSVAEAGSRGGGNEQFF
- | 13 | TRBJ2-3 | TRBV10-2 | CASSDRRTDTQYF
TRBD1 | 15 | TRBJ1-6 | TRBV5-4 | CASSSGDRGGSPLHF
TRBD1 | 14 | TRBJ2-2 | TRBV4-1 | CASNRGENTGELFF
- | 13 | TRBJ1-1 | TRBV11-3 | CASSLGLGSEAFF
TRBD2 | 15 | TRBJ2-7 | TRBV7-2 | CASSGAGLASYEQYF
- | 15 | TRBJ1-6 | TRBV5-4 | CASSVYQLGGSPLHF
TRBD1 | 15 | TRBJ1-4 | TRBV5-1 | CASSSTGGTNEKLFF
- | 13 | TRBJ1-6 | TRBV14 | CASSKGIRSPLHF
- | 15 | TRBJ1-1 | TRBV4-2 | CASSQDLGVGTEAFF